A single sample gave rise to the 9 T cell receptor beta chains below, sequenced in a study of blood T cell repertoires in COVID-19. Assay: immunoSEQ multiplex PCR; the TCRdb copy retains only in-frame clones and omits some. The sample holds 150,000 to 200,000 clones, 65% to 90% seen once. The sequenced material came from PBMCs or T cells enriched from blood (not recorded which). These receptors came from a man in his fifties or sixties who had recovered from COVID-19.

The rearrangement links TRBV3-1 (or the pseudogene TRBV3-2) to TRBJ2-1; 9 positions agree with TRBD1. V trimming: 1 base; J trimming: 6 bases; junction bases outside the gene matches: 1. This CDR3 is 14 amino acids long. Germline CDR1 LGHDT, CDR2 YNNKEL (reference sequence). CDR3 protein: CASSQGQGVNEQFF. CDR3 DNA: TGTGCCAGCAGCCAAGGACAGGGGGTCAATGAGCAGTTCTTC.

This chain links TRBV29-1 with TRBJ1-5; D perhaps matches TRBD1 (6 bases). Looked up from germline, CDR1 is SQVTM and CDR2 is ANQGSEA. The CDR3 covers 13 residues. Trimming removed 7 bases from V and 5 bases from J, with 15 bases in between. The DNA of the CDR3 is TGCAGCGGGGGAGGGGGGGGCGATCAGCCCCAGCATTTT. Its protein product is CSGGGGGDQPQHF.

The V and J genes are TRBV19 and TRBJ2-7; 7 bases match TRBD1. This CDR3 has 17 amino acids. V was pared by 4 bases and J by 0 bases, with 12 bases of the junction left unmatched. From germline, CDR1 is LNHDA and CDR2 SQIVND (reference sequence). The CDR3 coding sequence is TGTGCCAGTAGTACTAAAGGAACCGGGACAGTCTCCTACGAGCAGTACTTC. It specifies CASSTKGTGTVSYEQYF.

The chain carries TRBV6-5 and TRBJ2-6; 8 nucleotides line up with TRBD1. The CDR3 totals 15 residues. CDR1 MNHEY and CDR2 SVGAGI come from the germline V gene. The ends lost 6 bases at V and 2 bases at J; junction bases unmatched: 3. CDR3 bases: TGTGCCAGCAGGCCACAGGGGGCTGGGGCCAACGTCCTGACTTTC. It specifies CASRPQGAGANVLTF.

V gene TRBV11-2 combines with J gene TRBJ1-1; tentatively, D is TRBD1 (5 bases). There are 16 residues in the CDR3. Germline V gene lookup returns CDR1 SGHAT and CDR2 FQNNGV. V was trimmed by 1 base and J by 0 bases, leaving 12 bases between them. Here the CDR3 DNA reads TGTGCCAGCAGCTTAGGGGGTGCAGGGTTGAACACTGAAGCTTTCTTT. It encodes CASSLGGAGLNTEAFF.

This chain connects TRBV7-3 to TRBJ2-5; 11 nucleotides match TRBD2. Germline CDR1 and CDR2: SGHTA and FQGTGA. This CDR3 is 16 amino acids long. Trimming removed 5 bases from V and 0 bases from J; junction bases left unmatched: 5. In DNA form, the CDR3 reads TGTGCCAGCAGCAAATCTAGCGGGGGGCACCAAGAGACCCAGTACTTC. It codes for CASSKSSGGHQETQYF.

This sequence joins TRBV2 and TRBJ1-1, with D unclear. The V end lost 7 bases, the J end lost 2 bases, and 11 bases lay between the germline ends. The CDR3 has 13 amino acids. Per the germline V gene, CDR1 is SNHLY and CDR2 is FYNNEI. The CDR3: CASNSYGNTEAFF. The DNA for the CDR3 is TGTGCCAGCAATTCGTACGGTAACACTGAAGCTTTCTTT. Variable domain in full (rest from reference TRBV2 and TRBJ1-1): EPEVTQTPSHQVTQMGQEVILRCVPISNHLYFYWYRQILGQKVEFLVSFYNNEISEKSEIFDDQFSVERPDGSNFTLKIRSTKLEDSAMYFCASNSYGNTEAFFGQGTRLTVV.

The V gene is TRBV3-1 (or the pseudogene TRBV3-2), the J gene TRBJ2-1; D may be TRBD1 (5 bases). CDR1 and CDR2 from the germline V gene are LGHDT and YNNKEL (reference sequence). The ends were cut back, 1 base at V and 9 bases at J, with 16 bases in the middle. The CDR3 runs to 15 residues. The CDR3 spells CASSQAPEPGIEQFF. The CDR3 DNA reads TGTGCCAGCAGCCAAGCCCCGGAACCAGGGATTGAGCAGTTCTTC.

The genes are TRBV30 and TRBJ2-5, with a weak D call TRBD2 (7 bases). The V and J ends lost 2 bases and 4 bases respectively, with 14 bases between them. Germline loops: CDR1 GTSNPN, CDR2 SVGIG (reference sequence). The CDR3 loop spans 14 amino acids. CDR3 in DNA: TGTGCCTGGAGTTGGGGGGGGGCCAGAGAGACCCAGTACTTC. Protein sequence: CAWSWGGARETQYF. Looking up the rest from reference TRBV30 and TRBJ2-5 gives the full variable domain: SQTIHQWPATLVQPVGSPLSLECTVEGTSNPNLYWYRQAAGRGLQLLFYSVGIGQISSEVPQNLSASRPQDRQFILSSKKLLLSDSGFYLCAWSWGGARETQYFGPGTRLLVL.